This T cell receptor (beta chain) was profiled in a study of blood T cell repertoires in COVID-19. Clones were sequenced by immunoSEQ multiplex PCR, and TCRdb holds only the in-frame ones, with some missing. The sample lists around 370,000 clones; approximately 90% were seen once. The sample taken for sequencing was PBMCs or T cells enriched from blood (not recorded which). The source is a young woman who had recovered from COVID-19.

CDR3 DNA: TGTGCCAGCAGCCAGTTCCTTCCGGGACTAGCGGGGGGGCCGGAGACCCAGTACTTC. This translates into CASSQFLPGLAGGPETQYF. V usage is TRBV3-1 (or the pseudogene TRBV3-2) and J usage is TRBJ2-5, with TRBD2 matching 16 bases. The CDR3 contains 19 residues. The V segment lost 3 bases and the J segment 5 bases; nucleotides outside the gene matches: 12. CDR1 is LGHDT and CDR2 is YNNKEL in the germline V gene (reference sequence).